This T cell receptor (beta chain) was documented in a study of a mutant IDH1 vaccine in newly diagnosed glioma. A word on this clone: Its antigen is unidentified.

Time point specified: week 23, last vaccination. Vaccination used 300 ug of mutant IDH1 20-mer peptide per dose, with topical imiquimod. Assay: immunoSEQ multiplex PCR; the TCRdb copy retains only in-frame clones and omits some. The repertoire includes approximately 50,000 clones, 75% to 90% of them detected once, and around 1.5% sits in the top ten. V shed 6 bases and J 10 bases; nucleotides not matched to a gene: 8. Germline assignment: CDR1 SEHNR and CDR2 FQNEAQ (reference sequence). This CDR3 has 12 residues. The sequencing here drew on PBMCs, taken from a glioma patient whose treatment included an IDH1 peptide vaccine. The chain links TRBV7-9 to TRBJ1-1; 7 bases map to TRBD1. The clonotype comes from a middle-aged man with glioma. CDR3 sequence reads: CASRRDRVGAFF. CDR3 sequence (DNA): TGTGCCAGCAGACGAGACAGGGTTGGAGCTTTCTTT.